This TCR beta chain comes out of a study (TCRdb year 2016). Notes on the research overall: The origins of HIV persistence were investigated in individuals who naturally controlled HIV infection.

Library prep was done by 5' RACE. Instrument used: Illumina HiSeq 2000. TCRdb's own reprocessing of the public reads used fastp at Q25 and MiXCR and kept productive beta chains. Each entry is one CDR3 protein sequence, shown with its most common DNA and genes. A total of some 100 distinct CDR3 sequences appear in this sample, approximately 49% of them only once. The top ten clones comprise 32% of the sample. With regard to this clonotype: Its specific antigen is unknown. Within one base of it there is no much larger clone, and no base qualities were kept.

Compared with germline, V lacks 5 bases and J lacks 7 bases; bases without a gene match: 10. The germline V gene sets CDR1 to SGHNT and CDR2 to YENEEA. The CDR3 sequence holds 15 residues, the cysteine and phenylalanine included. CDR3 DNA is the only sequence kept; it has 45 bases, read in frame from the first base. This receptor was taken from a male donor with HIV. The rearranged segments are TRBV11-3 and TRBJ2-5, and 10 junctional nucleotides match TRBD2. The sequenced material came from central memory T cells from blood PBMCs. The meaning of the sample's cell subset or site label: central memory CD4+ T cells. The DNA sequence is given as TGTGCCAGCAGCAAGCGGGAGGGCAGGCCGGGGACCCAGTACTTC. The translation is CASSKREGRPGTQYF.